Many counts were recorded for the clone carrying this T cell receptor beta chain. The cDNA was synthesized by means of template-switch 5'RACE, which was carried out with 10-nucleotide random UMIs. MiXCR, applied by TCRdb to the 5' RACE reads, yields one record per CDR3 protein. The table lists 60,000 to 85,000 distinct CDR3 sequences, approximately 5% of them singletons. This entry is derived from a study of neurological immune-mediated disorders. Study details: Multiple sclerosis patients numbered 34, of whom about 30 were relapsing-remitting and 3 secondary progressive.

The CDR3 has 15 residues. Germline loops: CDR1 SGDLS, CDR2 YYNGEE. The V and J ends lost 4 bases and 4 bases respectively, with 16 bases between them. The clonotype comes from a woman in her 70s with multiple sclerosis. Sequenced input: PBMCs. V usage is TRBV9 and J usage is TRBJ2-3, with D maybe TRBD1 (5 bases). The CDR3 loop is CASSPAQGRADTQYF. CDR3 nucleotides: TGTGCCAGCAGCCCCGCTCAGGGCCGGGCAGATACGCAGTATTTT.